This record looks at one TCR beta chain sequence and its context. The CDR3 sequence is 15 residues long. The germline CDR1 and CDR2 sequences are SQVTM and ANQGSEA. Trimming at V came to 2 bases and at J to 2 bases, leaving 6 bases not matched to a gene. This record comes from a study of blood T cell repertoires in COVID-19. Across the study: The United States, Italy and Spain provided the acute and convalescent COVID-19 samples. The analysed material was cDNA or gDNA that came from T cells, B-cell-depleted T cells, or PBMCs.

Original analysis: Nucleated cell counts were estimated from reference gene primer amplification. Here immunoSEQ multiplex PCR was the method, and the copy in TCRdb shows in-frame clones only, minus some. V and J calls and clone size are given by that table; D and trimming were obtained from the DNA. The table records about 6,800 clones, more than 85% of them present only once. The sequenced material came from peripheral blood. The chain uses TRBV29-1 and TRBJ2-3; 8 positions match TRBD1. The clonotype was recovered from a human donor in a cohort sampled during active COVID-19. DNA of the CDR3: TGCAGCGTTGAACCCGGACAGGGCCCCACAGATACGCAGTATTTT. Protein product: CSVEPGQGPTDTQYF.